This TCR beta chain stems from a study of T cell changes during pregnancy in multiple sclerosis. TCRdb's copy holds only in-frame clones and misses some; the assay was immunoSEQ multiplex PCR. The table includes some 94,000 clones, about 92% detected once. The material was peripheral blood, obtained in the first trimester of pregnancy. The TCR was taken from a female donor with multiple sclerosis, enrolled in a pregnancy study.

The chain's CDR3 is CASSSLRTGWDKNIQYF. Written as DNA, the CDR3 is TGTGCCAGCAGTTCTCTCCGGACAGGGTGGGACAAAAACATTCAGTACTTC. The rearrangement uses TRBV27 and TRBJ2-4; 8 bases are shared with TRBD1. Germline V gives CDR1 MNHEY, CDR2 SMNVEV (reference sequence). This CDR3 comprises 17 residues. V lost 4 bases to trimming and J lost 3 bases; unmatched junction nucleotides: 11.